The 29 T cell receptor beta chains listed next were all sequenced from one sample in a study of high-grade serous ovarian cancer treatment subgroups. Profiled with immunoSEQ multiplex PCR; TCRdb holds only in-frame clones, not every one. The sample records some 5,000 clones, 55% to 75% being singletons. The tumor samples were collected prior to definitive surgery or chemotherapy. Sequenced input: tumor tissue. These receptors came from a human donor with high-grade serous ovarian cancer.

The chain employs TRBV10-1 and TRBJ1-3; D may be TRBD1 (6 bases). The germline CDR1 and CDR2 sequences are WNHNN and SYGVQD (reference sequence). Between the trimmed V and J ends, which lost 2 bases and 1 base, there was a span of 12 bases. CDR3 size: 16 residues. The CDR3 region has the DNA TGCGCCAGCAGTGAGGACCAGGGGCCATCTGGAAACACCATATATTTT. Protein sequence: CASSEDQGPSGNTIYF.

The chain uses TRBV4-1 and TRBJ2-2; the match to TRBD1 covers 10 bases. Germline V CDR1 and CDR2: MGHRA, YSYEKL. This CDR3 has 16 amino acids. J lost 6 bases, V lost 4 bases, and 8 bases had no gene match. CDR3 DNA sequence: TGCGCCAGCAGCCGGGCCGGGACAGGGGTTGCCGGGGAGCTGTTTTTT. Translation gives CASSRAGTGVAGELFF.

The CDR3 sequence: CASSLGLGQAETQYF. The CDR3, as DNA: TGTGCCAGCAGTTTAGGACTAGGGCAGGCGGAGACCCAGTACTTC. This chain uses TRBV28 with TRBJ2-5, with 7 bases fitting TRBD2. In germline, CDR1 is MDHEN, CDR2 SYDVKM. The CDR3 runs 15 residues. Trimming took 2 bases from V and 5 from J; bases not matched to a gene: 8.

This clone was counted once. The V gene is TRBV6-4, the J gene TRBJ2-1; 10 positions match TRBD2. J gave up 6 bases and V 5 bases, and 4 bases lay outside the gene matches. The length of the CDR3 is 14 residues. The germline gives CDR1 MRHNA, CDR2 SNTAGT. CDR3 nucleotides: TGTGCCAGCAGTACTAGCGGGACACCCAATGAGCAGTTCTTC. It yields the protein CASSTSGTPNEQFF.

This rearrangement joins TRBV5-1 to TRBJ1-4, with no clear D. The germline V and J ends were trimmed by 0 bases and 0 bases, with 12 bases remaining between them. The germline V gene encodes CDR1 SGHRS and CDR2 YFSETQ. This CDR3 region has 17 residues. DNA for the CDR3: TGCGCCAGCAGCTTGGGTACTATCCAGTCAACTAATGAAAAACTGTTTTTT. Translation: CASSLGTIQSTNEKLFF.

With respect to this clone: Other DNA sequences in the sample encode the same CDR3. This chain joins TRBV2 and TRBJ1-1; a possible D gene is TRBD1 (5 bases). Per the germline V gene, CDR1 is SNHLY and CDR2 is FYNNEI. The CDR3 is made up of 14 amino acids. CDR3 nucleotides: TGTGCTAGCCAACCCGACAGTGGGAACACTGAAGCTTTCTTT. It encodes CASQPDSGNTEAFF. Looking up the rest from reference TRBV2 and TRBJ1-1 gives the full variable domain: EPEVTQTPSHQVTQMGQEVILRCVPISNHLYFYWYRQILGQKVEFLVSFYNNEISEKSEIFDDQFSVERPDGSNFTLKIRSTKLEDSAMYFCASQPDSGNTEAFFGQGTRLTVV.

This chain uses TRBV5-1 with TRBJ2-7; D might be TRBD1 or TRBD2, each matching 5 bases. This CDR3 region has 14 residues. Germline V CDR1 and CDR2: SGHRS, YFSETQ. Trimming cost V 0 bases and J 5 bases, with 12 bases left between them. CDR3 protein: CASSLGGVRDEQYF. In DNA form, the CDR3 reads TGCGCCAGCAGCTTGGGAGGGGTGAGGGACGAGCAGTACTTC.

V and J are TRBV6-5 and TRBJ1-1; the D is unclear. Germline assignment: CDR1 MNHEY and CDR2 SVGAGI. The CDR3 spans 13 residues. V lost 7 bases to trimming and J lost 1 base, with 10 bases between them. The CDR3 sequence is CASTPRRNTEAFF. The CDR3 DNA reads TGTGCCAGCACCCCTCGCCGGAACACTGAAGCTTTCTTT.

The CDR3 region is CASSRTGGYEKLFF. CDR3 nucleotides: TGTGCCAGCAGCCGGACAGGGGGGTACGAAAAACTGTTTTTT. This chain uses TRBV7-9 with TRBJ1-4; 10 bases fit TRBD1. CDR1 is SEHNR and CDR2 is FQNEAQ in the germline V gene (reference sequence). The CDR3 contains 14 residues. The V gene end was trimmed by 5 bases and the J gene end by 8 bases; junction bases not matched to a gene: 5.

The rearrangement joins TRBV7-3 to TRBJ1-1; possibly TRBD1 for D (6 bases). The germline CDR1 and CDR2 sequences are SGHTA and FQGTGA. The CDR3 covers 15 residues. Trimming shortened V by 5 bases and J by 5 bases, and 18 bases separated the two germline ends. CDR3 DNA: TGTGCCAGCAGCCTAGCCTTAGGGGGTAGAACTGAAGCTTTCTTT. It encodes CASSLALGGRTEAFF. Using reference TRBV7-3 and TRBJ1-1 for the parts outside the CDR3, the full variable domain is GAGVSQTPSNKVTEKGKYVELRCDPISGHTALYWYRQSLGQGPEFLIYFQGTGAADDSGLPNDRFFAVRPEGSVSTLKIQRTERGDSAVYLCASSLALGGRTEAFFGQGTRLTVV.

The J gene is TRBJ2-5, the V gene TRBV7-3; D perhaps matches TRBD1 (7 bases). Deletions cut 5 bases from V and 4 bases from J, with 17 bases between. CDR1 and CDR2 from the germline V gene are SGHTA and FQGTGA. This CDR3 has 15 residues. The CDR3 sequence is CASSPGPGGGETQYF. The CDR3 nucleotides are TGTGCCAGCAGCCCCGGGCCAGGGGGAGGAGAGACCCAGTACTTC.

This chain joins TRBV5-1 and TRBJ1-5; TRBD1 might be the D (5 bases). From germline, CDR1 is SGHRS and CDR2 YFSETQ. Deletions cut 3 bases from V and 4 bases from J, with 11 bases between. The CDR3 runs 14 residues. The CDR3 sequence: CASSYDSNNQPQHF. DNA of the CDR3: TGCGCCAGCAGCTACGACAGTAATAATCAGCCCCAGCATTTT.

This clone was detected only once. The J gene is TRBJ2-3, the V gene TRBV4-3, with 12 bases that match TRBD2. J gave up 4 bases and V 1 base, and 6 bases lay outside the gene matches. Germline V gene lookup returns CDR1 LGHNA and CDR2 YSLEER. CDR3 length: 17 amino acids. CDR3 in DNA: TGCGCCAGCAGCCAAGGAGCTAGCGGGGGGGCCGCAGATACGCAGTATTTT. It is translated as CASSQGASGGAADTQYF.

This chain connects TRBV11-2 to TRBJ1-2; a weak D match, TRBD1 (5 bases). From germline, CDR1 is SGHAT and CDR2 FQNNGV. This CDR3 spans 14 amino acids. The V end lost 3 bases, the J end lost 5 bases, and 13 bases lay between the germline ends. CDR3 nucleotide sequence: TGTGCCAGCAGCTTCGTAGGGACGTCGTATGGCTACACCTTC. Translating gives CASSFVGTSYGYTF.

This clone has a single count. The J gene is TRBJ1-2, the V gene TRBV6-6; D is uncertain. Germline V gene sequence: CDR1 MNHNY, CDR2 SVGAGI (reference sequence). The CDR3 is 12 residues long. Trimming stripped 6 bases from V and 8 bases from J, with 13 bases between. CDR3 protein: CASRQSEEGYTF. Written as DNA, the CDR3 is TGTGCCAGCAGACAAAGTGAAGAAGGCTACACCTTC.

This clone was detected only once. The chain joins TRBV20-1 to TRBJ1-1; D remains ambiguous. The CDR3 sequence is 11 residues long. Germline CDR1 DFQATT, CDR2 SNEGSKA (reference sequence). Trimming removed 7 bases from V and 4 bases from J, with 10 bases in between. CDR3 region: CSVRVPTEAFF. In DNA form, the CDR3 reads TGCAGTGTTAGGGTCCCCACTGAAGCTTTCTTT.

CDR3 DNA sequence: TGTGCCAGCAGCTTACAGGATCAGCCCCAGCATTTT. Residues: CASSLQDQPQHF. V and J are TRBV7-9 and TRBJ1-5; the D is unclear. CDR3 size: 12 residues. With 2 bases removed from V and 5 bases from J, the gap between germline ends came to 4 bases. In germline, CDR1 is SEHNR, CDR2 FQNEAQ (reference sequence).

The chain links TRBV7-9 to TRBJ1-1; tentative D call: TRBD1 (5 bases). This CDR3 spans 15 amino acids. Germline CDR1 SEHNR, CDR2 FQNEAQ (reference sequence). The V and J ends lost 5 bases and 7 bases respectively, with 20 bases between them. This CDR3 reads CASSASYGAQVEAFF. Written as DNA, the CDR3 is TGTGCCAGCAGCGCTAGCTACGGGGCACAGGTTGAAGCTTTCTTT. Combining the CDR3 with reference TRBV7-9 and TRBJ1-1 gives the whole variable domain DTGVSQNPRHKITKRGQNVTFRCDPISEHNRLYWYRQTLGQGPEFLTYFQNEAQLEKSRLLSDRFSAERPKGSFSTLEIQRTEQGDSAMYLCASSASYGAQVEAFFGQGTRLTVV.

This clone was detected only a few times. The chain combines TRBV2 with TRBJ1-1; maybe TRBD1 (5 bases). This CDR3 is 15 amino acids long. The V gene lost 5 bases and the J gene lost 0 bases, with 13 bases spanning the gap. Germline V gene lookup returns CDR1 SNHLY and CDR2 FYNNEI. CDR3 bases: TGTGCCAGCAGTTCGGGGCAGGGAATGAACACTGAAGCTTTCTTT. Encoded protein: CASSSGQGMNTEAFF.

This clone is labeled large. The genes are TRBV7-9 and TRBJ1-1; TRBD1 might be the D (6 bases). This CDR3 spans 13 amino acids. V was shortened by 5 bases and J by 4 bases, with 11 bases between the two germline ends. In germline, CDR1 is SEHNR, CDR2 FQNEAQ (reference sequence). This chain's CDR3 is CASSQQGPTEAFF. For the CDR3, the DNA is TGTGCCAGCAGCCAACAGGGCCCCACTGAAGCTTTCTTT.

This clone came up a few times. CDR3 sequence reads: CASSDSEQSYNEQFF. The DNA of the CDR3 is TGTGCCAGCAGTGACTCGGAACAGAGCTACAATGAGCAGTTCTTC. This chain uses TRBV6-4 with TRBJ2-1; no clear D gene. Germline V gene lookup returns CDR1 MRHNA and CDR2 SNTAGT. Trimming removed 0 bases at V and 3 bases at J, with 9 bases between. This CDR3 has 15 residues.

The chain couples TRBV4-2 to TRBJ2-7, with D perhaps TRBD2 (5 bases). The V gene's germline CDR1 is LGHNA and CDR2 YNFKEQ. The CDR3 has 15 residues. V was cut by 3 bases and J by 2 bases, with 14 bases left in between. DNA for the CDR3: TGTGCCAGCAGCCAGTCTCCCGGACTGGCCTACGAGCAGTACTTC. Protein: CASSQSPGLAYEQYF.

V usage is TRBV27 and J usage is TRBJ2-2, with D possibly called TRBD1 or TRBD2 (6 bases each). The CDR3 spans 15 residues. V lost 2 bases to trimming and J lost 3 bases, with 10 bases between them. Germline CDR1 and CDR2: MNHEY and SMNVEV (reference sequence). The CDR3 region has the DNA TGTGCCAGCAGTTTAAGTGGGGGGCACACCGGGGAGCTGTTTTTT. The encoded protein is CASSLSGGHTGELFF.

This clone was picked up a small number of times. This chain links TRBV7-9 with TRBJ1-6; unclear D gene. Looked up from germline, CDR1 is SEHNR and CDR2 is FQNEAQ (reference sequence). The CDR3 spans 18 residues. Trimming left V 0 bases short and J 7 bases short, with 19 bases between. The CDR3 bases are TGTGCCAGCAGCTTAGCGCTACGGACCCTCCAGCGGAATTCACCCCTCCACTTT. It translates to CASSLALRTLQRNSPLHF.

The chain uses TRBV29-1 and TRBJ2-2; 7 nucleotides line up with TRBD1. Germline CDR1 and CDR2: SQVTM and ANQGSEA. This CDR3 is 13 amino acids long. V was pared by 8 bases and J by 0 bases, with 3 bases of the junction left unmatched. The CDR3 protein is CSSGQANTGELFF. As DNA, the CDR3 is TGCAGCTCCGGACAGGCGAACACCGGGGAGCTGTTTTTT.

This rearrangement joins TRBV7-2 to TRBJ1-2; D is perhaps TRBD1 (5 bases). This CDR3 contains 17 residues. V was trimmed by 1 base and J by 7 bases, leaving 22 bases between them. CDR1 and CDR2 from the germline V gene are SGHTA and FQGNSA. CDR3 protein: CASSLDFSGTVYFGYTF. CDR3 in DNA: TGTGCCAGCAGCTTAGACTTTAGCGGGACGGTTTATTTTGGCTACACCTTC.

V and J are TRBV5-1 and TRBJ1-5, with TRBD1 matching over 10 bases. V gave up 4 bases and J gave up 7 bases; unmatched junction bases: 5. The CDR3 is 14 amino acids. Germline CDR1 and CDR2: SGHRS and YFSETQ. The CDR3 DNA sequence: TGCGCCAGCAGCCTGGGACAGGGGAGCCAGCCCCAGCATTTT. Translation gives CASSLGQGSQPQHF.

This chain connects TRBV5-4 to TRBJ1-4; D is uncertain. Per germline, CDR1 SGHNT and CDR2 YYREEE (reference sequence). The CDR3 loop spans 14 amino acids. V shed 5 bases and J shed 8 bases, with 16 bases lying between them. The CDR3: CASRYEGTGEKLFF. The DNA for the CDR3 is TGTGCCAGCAGGTACGAGGGTACTGGCGAAAAACTGTTTTTT.

This rearrangement joins TRBV7-2 to TRBJ1-1, with D tentatively TRBD1 (6 bases). Deletions cut 2 bases from V and 8 bases from J, with 9 bases between. The CDR3 loop spans 12 amino acids. CDR1 is SGHTA and CDR2 is FQGNSA in the germline V gene. This CDR3 reads CASSLRGAEAFF. The CDR3 DNA is TGTGCCAGCAGCTTAAGGGGGGCGGAAGCTTTCTTT.